This passage covers 16 T cell receptor beta chains from one sample sequenced in a study of shared T cell receptors in the human thymus. Measured with immunoSEQ multiplex PCR; TCRdb has only the in-frame clones, and not every one. The sample contains some 700,000 clones, approximately 87% of which appear only once. These data were also filed under a second study, of human thymus T cells.

Input material: thymocytes. The receptors here all came from a boy under two years old with a congenital heart defect.

V and J are TRBV7-9 and TRBJ2-1, with D maybe TRBD2 (5 bases). Deletions cut 5 bases from V and 0 bases from J, with 14 bases between. Germline values: CDR1 SEHNR, CDR2 FQNEAQ (reference sequence). CDR3 length: 16 residues. Here the CDR3 DNA reads TGTGCCAGCAGCGGCCGGGTAGCGATCTCCTACAATGAGCAGTTCTTC. This gives the protein CASSGRVAISYNEQFF.

The CDR3 spells CASSSGGPEFF. Here the CDR3 DNA reads TGCGCCAGCAGCTCTGGTGGGCCCGAGTTCTTC. J is TRBJ2-1 and V is TRBV5-1; D uncertain. Germline V gene data show CDR1 as SGHRS and CDR2 as YFSETQ. The V and J ends lost 3 bases and 14 bases respectively, with 12 bases between them. The CDR3 is 11 amino acids.

This clone was counted once. Here the CDR3 reads CASIPDAAGGPTYEQYF. DNA of the CDR3: TGTGCCAGCATCCCCGACGCGGCGGGAGGGCCGACCTACGAGCAGTACTTC. The rearrangement uses TRBV7-6 and TRBJ2-7, with 9 bases aligning to TRBD2. The CDR3 sequence is 17 residues long. Germline V gene data show CDR1 as SGHVS and CDR2 as FNYEAQ. V shed 7 bases, J shed 2 bases, and the junction held 15 bases outside the gene matches. Full variable domain (rest looked up from reference TRBV7-6 and TRBJ2-7): GAGVSQSPRYKVTKRGQDVALRCDPISGHVSLYWYRQALGQGPEFLTYFNYEAQQDKSGLPNDRFSAERPEGSISTLTIQRTEQRDSAMYRCASIPDAAGGPTYEQYFGPGTRLTVT.

The chain joins TRBV4-1 to TRBJ2-2; no reliable D call. CDR3 length: 14 amino acids. Germline lookup yields CDR1 MGHRA and CDR2 YSYEKL. V was shortened by 2 bases and J by 8 bases, with 12 bases between the two germline ends. This CDR3 reads CASSQRPSTGELFF. CDR3 nucleotides: TGCGCCAGCAGCCAACGCCCTAGTACTGGGGAGCTGTTTTTT.

This chain joins TRBV4-1 and TRBJ2-1; D is possibly TRBD2 (6 bases). V lost 3 bases, J lost 0 bases, and 15 bases lay in between. Germline V gene lookup returns CDR1 MGHRA and CDR2 YSYEKL. CDR3 size: 17 residues. The CDR3 protein is CASSHLGDFSSYNEQFF. The DNA for the CDR3 is TGCGCCAGCAGCCACCTCGGGGACTTTAGCTCCTACAATGAGCAGTTCTTC.

This chain links TRBV19 with TRBJ1-2; 8 bases are a match to TRBD1. Germline CDR1 is LNHDA and CDR2 is SQIVND (reference sequence). Trimming took 0 bases from V and 6 from J; bases not matched to a gene: 6. The CDR3 runs 15 residues. The CDR3 spells CASSIDPVTGDGYTF. CDR3 DNA: TGTGCCAGTAGTATAGATCCCGTGACAGGGGATGGCTACACCTTC.

The CDR3 region is CASSLGLAGRQETQYF. In nucleotides, the CDR3 is TGTGCCAGCAGCCTAGGCCTAGCGGGAAGACAAGAGACCCAGTACTTC. The V and J genes are TRBV5-6 and TRBJ2-5; 9 positions match TRBD2. The CDR3 loop spans 16 amino acids. Germline V gene lookup returns CDR1 SGHDT and CDR2 YYEEEE. Trimming at V came to 4 bases and at J to 2 bases, leaving 9 bases not matched to a gene.

The rearrangement joins TRBV5-6 to TRBJ2-7; TRBD1 aligns across 9 bases. Germline trimming cut 1 base from V and 3 bases from J; bases unmatched to any gene: 5. Germline assignment: CDR1 SGHDT and CDR2 YYEEEE. The CDR3 length is 15 residues. The CDR3 nucleotides are TGTGCCAGCAGCTTGCCGACAGGGGGATGCTACGAGCAGTACTTC. Translation: CASSLPTGGCYEQYF.

The chain has TRBV30 and TRBJ2-5, with D maybe TRBD2 (5 bases). The CDR3 extends over 15 amino acids. V was cut by 1 base and J by 2 bases, with 14 bases left in between. Germline V gene data show CDR1 as GTSNPN and CDR2 as SVGIG (reference sequence). The CDR3 nucleotides read TGTGCCTGGAGTGACGGGAATCGTATACAAGAGACCCAGTACTTC. As protein: CAWSDGNRIQETQYF.

This chain uses TRBV7-3 with TRBJ2-3; 9 positions match TRBD2. This CDR3 is built from 15 residues. CDR1 is SGHTA and CDR2 is FQGTGA in the germline V gene. The V segment lost 4 bases and the J segment 6 bases; nucleotides outside the gene matches: 8. CDR3 in DNA: TGTGCCAGCAGCTCGCGGCGGGAGGGCCTGGATACGCAGTATTTT. It encodes CASSSRREGLDTQYF.

This clone was detected once. This sequence joins TRBV14 and TRBJ2-4; 7 nucleotides line up with TRBD1. Germline V gene data show CDR1 as SGHDN and CDR2 as FVKESK. The length of the CDR3 is 17 residues. V shed 1 base and J 2 bases; nucleotides not matched to a gene: 8. CDR3 nucleotides: TGTGCCAGCAGCCAAGGAGTTTCGACAGGGACCAAAAACATTCAGTACTTC. Translated: CASSQGVSTGTKNIQYF.

The chain employs TRBV6-1 and TRBJ1-4; D unresolved. Germline V gives CDR1 MNHNS, CDR2 SASEGT. The germline V and J ends were trimmed by 1 base and 7 bases, with 16 bases remaining between them. The CDR3 consists of 16 residues. The CDR3 loop reads CASSEDITDSLEKLFF. The CDR3 bases are TGTGCCAGCAGTGAAGATATAACGGATAGCCTTGAAAAACTGTTTTTT.

V gene TRBV12-5 combines with J gene TRBJ1-1; TRBD1 matches at 9 bases. This CDR3 region has 17 residues. Germline CDR1 reads LGHNT; CDR2 reads FRNRAP. The V and J ends lost 9 bases and 11 bases, in that order; junction bases with no gene match: 25. CDR3 coding DNA: TGTGCTAGCCTGAGAAAATCAACAGGGGGCGGGCTCAAGAACGCTTTCTTT. This gives the protein CASLRKSTGGGLKNAFF.

The chain has TRBV27 and TRBJ2-3; 9 bases match TRBD2. Trimming at V came to 4 bases and at J to 3 bases, leaving 14 bases not matched to a gene. Germline V CDR1 and CDR2: MNHEY, SMNVEV (reference sequence). This CDR3 contains 18 residues. The DNA for the CDR3 is TGTGCCAGCAGTTCCTACACCCCTGGGACTAGCAAAACAGATACGCAGTATTTT. It yields the protein CASSSYTPGTSKTDTQYF.

Turning to this clone: The same CDR3 arises from other DNA sequences in this sample as well. V gene TRBV6-5 combines with J gene TRBJ1-2, with 7 bases matching TRBD1. Trimming at V came to 6 bases and at J to 4 bases, leaving 11 bases not matched to a gene. This CDR3 contains 15 residues. CDR1 and CDR2 (germline): MNHEY, SVGAGI. In DNA form, the CDR3 reads TGTGCCAGCAGAGACCGCCAGGGGGGAAGCTATGGCTACACCTTC. It specifies CASRDRQGGSYGYTF.

In its sample, this clone was seen once. The chain joins TRBV14 to TRBJ2-7; 7 bases fit TRBD2. The germline CDR1 and CDR2 sequences are SGHDN and FVKESK. The length of the CDR3 is 13 residues. Trimming at V came to 4 bases and at J to 0 bases, leaving 0 bases not matched to a gene. The CDR3 nucleotides read TGTGCCAGCAGCCGGACTAGCTCCTACGAGCAGTACTTC. This codes for CASSRTSSYEQYF.